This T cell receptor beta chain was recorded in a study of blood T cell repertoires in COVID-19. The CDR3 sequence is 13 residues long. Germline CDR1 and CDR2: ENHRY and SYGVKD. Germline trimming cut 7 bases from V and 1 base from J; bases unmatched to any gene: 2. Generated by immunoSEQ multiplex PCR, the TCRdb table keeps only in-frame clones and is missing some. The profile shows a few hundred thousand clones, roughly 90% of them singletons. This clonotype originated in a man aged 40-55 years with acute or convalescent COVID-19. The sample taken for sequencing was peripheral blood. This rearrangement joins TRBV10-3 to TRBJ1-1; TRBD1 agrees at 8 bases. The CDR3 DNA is TGTGCCATCACGACAGGGGCGAACACTGAAGCTTTCTTT. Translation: CAITTGANTEAFF.